This T cell receptor beta chain derives from a study of cytomegalovirus exposure and HLA in healthy donors. CDR3 length equals 13 residues. V was cut by 8 bases and J by 2 bases, with 12 bases left in between. CDR1 is MGHDK and CDR2 is SYGVNS in the germline V gene. Profiling relied on immunoSEQ multiplex PCR, and the TCRdb table lists in-frame clones only, not all of them. The table has approximately 280,000 clones, roughly 88% seen once. The V and J genes are TRBV25-1 and TRBJ2-5; TRBD2 might be the D (6 bases). This sequence was found in a woman aged 18-29 years in good health and CMV-seronegative. The sequenced sample was PBMCs. The CDR3 sequence: CASVEAGQETQYF. For the CDR3, the DNA is TGTGCCAGCGTGGAGGCGGGGCAAGAGACCCAGTACTTC.